One and the same sample provided the 21 T cell receptor beta chains below, sequenced in a study of T-cell reconstitution after alpha-beta-depleted transplantation in children. The library targeted TCRbeta and was prepared with unique molecular identifiers. MiXCR, run by TCRdb on the PCR reads, gives a single entry per CDR3 protein. The sample carries some 180,000 distinct CDR3 sequences, roughly 6.6% recorded once. Sequenced material: PBMCs, taken before TCRalphabeta/CD19-depleted stem cell transplant. These receptor sequences come from a boy between 2 and 10 years old with acute lymphoblastic leukemia, due to receive a stem cell transplant.

This clonotype occurred many times. This chain uses TRBV28 with TRBJ1-5; 11 bases line up with TRBD1. CDR1 is MDHEN, CDR2 SYDVKM, per germline. Unmatched junction bases numbered 7, after V lost 5 bases and J lost 4 bases. The CDR3 extends over 16 amino acids. The CDR3 DNA reads TGTGCCAGCAGTCCCTGGACAGGGGGCGGGAATCAGCCCCAGCATTTT. Translation gives CASSPWTGGGNQPQHF.

CDR3 sequence (DNA): TGTGCCAGCAGTTACTCGGTATCTGGGGCCAACGTCCTGACTTTC. Amino acids: CASSYSVSGANVLTF. The V call is TRBV6-2 or TRBV6-3, the J call TRBJ2-6, with D unclear. Germline V lookup: CDR1 MNHEY, CDR2 SVGEGT. There are 15 residues in the CDR3. V was trimmed by 0 bases and J by 1 base, leaving 4 bases between them.

This clonotype has only a few counts. The V gene is TRBV28, the J gene TRBJ2-5; weak D call: TRBD2 (6 bases). Trimming pared 1 base from V and 4 bases from J, leaving 16 bases between. CDR1 is MDHEN, CDR2 SYDVKM, per germline. This CDR3 is built from 16 residues. CDR3 in amino acids: CASSLLGTVGGETQYF. In DNA form, the CDR3 reads TGTGCCAGCAGTTTATTGGGGACTGTCGGGGGAGAGACCCAGTACTTC.

The CDR3 here is CASSYNALREQFF. The DNA for the CDR3 is TGTGCCAGCAGTTACAACGCCTTACGTGAGCAGTTCTTC. The chain is built from TRBV6-5 and TRBJ2-1; D unclear. CDR1 is MNHEY, CDR2 SVGAGI, per germline. This CDR3 has 13 residues. Trimming removed 2 bases at V and 9 bases at J, with 11 bases between.

The rearrangement uses TRBV12-3 or TRBV12-4 and TRBJ1-6; 7 positions agree with TRBD1. The CDR3 has 12 amino acids. V gave up 5 bases and J gave up 13 bases; unmatched junction bases: 5. CDR3 DNA sequence: TGTGCCAGCAGTCCCCTGGACAGGCCCCTCCACTTT. It encodes CASSPLDRPLHF.

This clonotype was seen a few times. The chain couples TRBV10-3 to TRBJ1-2; 8 bases agree with TRBD1. Germline lookup yields CDR1 ENHRY and CDR2 SYGVKD. The V gene end was trimmed by 4 bases and the J gene end by 3 bases; junction bases not matched to a gene: 4. This CDR3 is 14 amino acids long. CDR3 in amino acids: CAISVTGADYGYTF. Written as DNA, the CDR3 is TGTGCCATCAGTGTGACAGGGGCCGACTATGGCTACACCTTC.

Only one count was recorded for this clonotype. This chain connects TRBV5-1 to TRBJ2-2; 12 nucleotides align to TRBD2. CDR3 length: 18 amino acids. Trimming took 3 bases from V and 6 from J; bases not matched to a gene: 12. CDR1 and CDR2 (germline): SGHRS, YFSETQ. CDR3 coding DNA: TGCGCCAGCAGCTCCTGGACTAGCGGGGCCCCTATCTCCGGGGAGCTGTTTTTT. Amino acids: CASSSWTSGAPISGELFF.

Comments on this clonotype: One end of the junction does not line up with germline, which may come from a read error. The J gene is TRBJ2-5, the V gene TRBV20-1; 12 bases are a match to TRBD2. The CDR3 consists of 15 residues. CDR1 DFQATT and CDR2 SNEGSKA come from the germline V gene (reference sequence). The CDR3 DNA sequence: TGCTGTGCTAGCCAGACTAGCGGGAGACAAGAGACCCAGTACTTC. Its protein is CCASQTSGRQETQYF.

A few counts support this clonotype. J is TRBJ2-1 and V is TRBV7-2; no definite D call. Trimming took off 5 bases at V and 0 bases at J, with 14 bases between the two ends. Germline V lookup: CDR1 SGHTA, CDR2 FQGNSA. The CDR3 consists of 16 residues. This chain's CDR3 is CASSPTVVPSYNEQFF. The CDR3 DNA is TGTGCCAGCAGCCCCACGGTGGTACCCTCCTACAATGAGCAGTTCTTC. Full variable domain (missing parts from reference TRBV7-2 and TRBJ2-1): GAGVSQSPSNKVTEKGKDVELRCDPISGHTALYWYRQSLGQGLEFLIYFQGNSAPDKSGLPSDRFSAERTGGSVSTLTIQRTQQEDSAVYLCASSPTVVPSYNEQFFGPGTRLTVL.

V usage is TRBV3-1 and J usage is TRBJ2-7; D gene uncertain. CDR3 length equals 13 residues. V was pared by 4 bases and J by 1 base, with 8 bases between. Looked up from germline, CDR1 is LGHDT and CDR2 is YNNKEL (reference sequence). CDR3 in DNA: TGTGCCAGCAGCCCCTTGGAGTCCTACGAGCAGTACTTC. As protein: CASSPLESYEQYF.

This clonotype occurred many times. The rearrangement links TRBV15 to TRBJ2-7; D ambiguous. CDR3 length: 11 residues. Germline V gives CDR1 LNHNV, CDR2 YYDKDF (reference sequence). Trimming shortened V by 2 bases and J by 7 bases, and 6 bases separated the two germline ends. CDR3 DNA sequence: TGTGCCACCAGCAGACGCTCGGAGCAGTACTTC. It yields the protein CATSRRSEQYF. Filled out from reference TRBV15 and TRBJ2-7, the complete variable domain reads DAMVIQNPRYQVTQFGKPVTLSCSQTLNHNVMYWYQQKSSQAPKLLFHYYDKDFNNEADTPDNFQSRRPNTSFCFLDIRSPGLGDTAMYLCATSRRSEQYFGPGTRLTVT.

Note on this clonotype: A much larger clone sits a single nucleotide away, making a read error possible. The rearrangement links TRBV20-1 to TRBJ2-1; D possibly corresponds to TRBD2 (6 bases). Germline-derived CDR1 and CDR2 are DFQATT and SNEGSKA (reference sequence). This CDR3 has 14 amino acids. The DNA of the CDR3 is TGCTGTGCTTCAAAGGCGGGGTTCAACAATGAGCAGTTCTTC. It encodes CCASKAGFNNEQFF.

Many counts were recorded for this clonotype. This rearrangement joins TRBV7-6 to TRBJ1-6; 7 nucleotides agree with TRBD1. Germline lookup yields CDR1 SGHVS and CDR2 FNYEAQ. V shed 3 bases and J 0 bases; nucleotides not matched to a gene: 5. The CDR3 covers 17 residues. The CDR3 sequence is CASSLGQRSSYNSPLHF. In DNA form, the CDR3 reads TGTGCCAGCAGCTTGGGACAGCGGAGCTCCTATAATTCACCCCTCCACTTT.

This clonotype showed up many times. The CDR3 sequence: CSARDSTAANTGELFF. The DNA for the CDR3 is TGCAGTGCTAGAGATTCCACAGCCGCGAACACCGGGGAGCTGTTTTTT. The rearrangement uses TRBV20-1 and TRBJ2-2; D unresolved. The germline V and J ends were trimmed by 0 bases and 0 bases, with 11 bases remaining between them. This CDR3 is built from 16 residues. The germline gives CDR1 DFQATT, CDR2 SNEGSKA (reference sequence).

This clonotype was counted ten times or more. The J gene is TRBJ2-5, the V gene TRBV20-1; possible D gene TRBD2, 5 bases. Trimming pared 5 bases from V and 2 bases from J, leaving 18 bases between. The V gene's germline CDR1 is DFQATT and CDR2 SNEGSKA (reference sequence). This CDR3 contains 15 residues. The CDR3 is CSAGRLPTLQETQYF. CDR3 DNA: TGCAGTGCTGGGAGACTACCCACATTACAAGAGACCCAGTACTTC.

Note on this clonotype: Germline is not matched at one junction end, which may reflect a read error. The chain recombines TRBV20-1 with TRBJ2-7; D unresolved. There are 17 residues in the CDR3. Germline-derived CDR1 and CDR2 are DFQATT and SNEGSKA (reference sequence). CDR3 coding DNA: TGCTGTGCTAGAGATCTCTATGGCTCCGACGGCTCCTACGAGCAGTACTTC. Amino acid sequence: CCARDLYGSDGSYEQYF.

The V call is TRBV7-2, the J call TRBJ1-1; D remains unclear. Germline assignment: CDR1 SGHTA and CDR2 FQGNSA. V was clipped by 2 bases and J by 7 bases, with 8 bases between them. The CDR3 has 12 residues. The CDR3 bases are TGTGCCAGCAGCTTATACGACGGTGAAGCTTTCTTT. Protein: CASSLYDGEAFF.

This clonotype was found many times. The gene calls are TRBV7-2 and TRBJ1-2, with D possibly matching TRBD1 (6 bases). Germline-derived CDR1 and CDR2 are SGHTA and FQGNSA. The CDR3 totals 14 residues. V was shortened by 5 bases and J by 7 bases, with 17 bases between the two germline ends. The DNA for the CDR3 is TGTGCCAGCAGCACCCAACAGGGACTTTCTGGCTACACCTTC. Amino acids: CASSTQQGLSGYTF.

This clonotype was detected many times. V usage is TRBV7-9 and J usage is TRBJ2-3; unclear D gene. This CDR3 comprises 12 residues. V lost 8 bases, J lost 4 bases, and 10 bases lay in between. Germline loops: CDR1 SEHNR, CDR2 FQNEAQ (reference sequence). CDR3 protein: CASGSGSDTQYF. In DNA form, the CDR3 reads TGTGCCAGCGGGTCTGGCTCAGATACGCAGTATTTT.

This clonotype was detected ten times or more. This chain connects TRBV18 to TRBJ2-7; D is undetermined. Per germline, CDR1 KGHSH and CDR2 LQKENI. This CDR3 contains 13 residues. Trimming removed 2 bases from V and 5 bases from J, with 10 bases in between. CDR3 residues: CASSPTRVDEQYF. In DNA, the CDR3 is TGTGCCAGCTCACCAACCCGGGTTGACGAGCAGTACTTC. The complete variable domain, with remaining parts taken from reference TRBV18 and TRBJ2-7, reads NAGVMQNPRHLVRRRGQEARLRCSPMKGHSHVYWYRQLPEEGLKFMVYLQKENIIDESGMPKERFSAEFPKEGPSILRIQQVVRGDSAAYFCASSPTRVDEQYFGPGTRLTVT.

This clonotype was detected a few times. The chain uses TRBV5-1 and TRBJ2-5; 9 bases map to TRBD1. CDR3 length: 17 residues. Trimming removed 3 bases from V and 3 bases from J; junction bases left unmatched: 12. Germline CDR1 SGHRS, CDR2 YFSETQ. The CDR3 loop is CASSSLPTGQGKETQYF. CDR3 sequence (DNA): TGCGCCAGCAGCTCATTACCGACCGGACAGGGGAAAGAGACCCAGTACTTC.